These 13 T cell receptor beta chains were sequenced from one sample in a study of cytomegalovirus exposure and HLA in healthy donors. PCR primers comprised 60 Vbeta and 13 Jbeta primers. Sequenced by immunoSEQ multiplex PCR; TCRdb stores in-frame clones only, minus some. The table records about 120,000 clones, 80% to 85% of them present only once. Sequencing input: PBMCs. Receptors originate from a woman between 25 and 40 years old in good health and CMV-seronegative.

The chain couples TRBV6-1 to TRBJ2-7, with 11 bases identical to TRBD1. The CDR3 has 13 residues. CDR1 is MNHNS and CDR2 is SASEGT in the germline V gene. J lost 5 bases, V lost 9 bases, and 6 bases had no gene match. The CDR3 coding sequence is TGTGCCAGAGGACAGGGGGCGCGCGACGAGCAGTACTTC. It codes for CARGQGARDEQYF.

The rearrangement joins TRBV2 to TRBJ2-5; 8 bases line up with TRBD2. The J segment lost 0 bases and the V segment lost 2 bases, leaving 11 bases of the junction unmatched. The CDR3 covers 18 residues. Germline V gene data show CDR1 as SNHLY and CDR2 as FYNNEI. The DNA of the CDR3 is TGTGCCAGCAGTGAATGGAGCCTAGCGGGCAGAAACCAAGAGACCCAGTACTTC. Encoded protein: CASSEWSLAGRNQETQYF.

The chain combines TRBV7-9 with TRBJ2-7; D might be TRBD1 (6 bases). The CDR3 is made up of 13 amino acids. V was clipped by 5 bases and J by 4 bases, with 12 bases between them. Per germline, CDR1 SEHNR and CDR2 FQNEAQ (reference sequence). CDR3 in amino acids: CASSPDSLYEQYF. Written as DNA, the CDR3 is TGTGCCAGCAGCCCGGACAGCCTGTACGAGCAGTACTTC. The whole variable domain, filled in from reference TRBV7-9 and TRBJ2-7, reads DTGVSQNPRHKITKRGQNVTFRCDPISEHNRLYWYRQTLGQGPEFLTYFQNEAQLEKSRLLSDRFSAERPKGSFSTLEIQRTEQGDSAMYLCASSPDSLYEQYFGPGTRLTVT.

This clone was seen a handful of times. The chain has TRBV11-2 and TRBJ2-5, with TRBD2 identical over 11 bases. The J call may be wrong; the DNA end is better matched by TRBJ2-7. This CDR3 is built from 15 residues. CDR1 and CDR2 (germline): SGHAT, FQNNGV. In DNA form, the CDR3 reads TGTGCCAGCAGCTTAGGACTAGCGGGACGCTACGAGCAGTACTTC. This encodes CASSLGLAGRYEQYF.

This clone has a single count. The junction differs from germline at one of its ends, possibly a read error. The rearrangement links TRBV7-9 to TRBJ2-5, with 7 bases that match TRBD2. This CDR3 region has 16 residues. CDR1 and CDR2 from the germline V gene are SEHNR and FQNEAQ (reference sequence). This chain's CDR3 is CSSSSTVGEGRETQYF. For the CDR3, the DNA is TGTTCCAGCAGCTCAACCGTGGGGGAGGGGAGAGAGACCCAGTACTTC. Full variable domain (rest looked up from reference TRBV7-9 and TRBJ2-5): DTGVSQNPRHKITKRGQNVTFRCDPISEHNRLYWYRQTLGQGPEFLTYFQNEAQLEKSRLLSDRFSAERPKGSFSTLEIQRTEQGDSAMYLCSSSSTVGEGRETQYFGPGTRLLVL.

V is TRBV1 and J is TRBJ2-5; the DNA was not used to check the table's D call, TRBD2. The DNA end lines up better with TRBJ2-7; the J call may be wrong. TRBV1 is an annotated pseudogene. CDR3 length equals 19 residues. The CDR3 DNA reads as TGCACCAGCAGCCAAGCACTCGGGACTAGCGGGAGAAGCGGCTACGAGCAGTACTTC. It specifies CTSSQALGTSGRSGYEQYF.

The rearrangement joins TRBV11-2 to TRBJ2-3, with 7 bases aligning to TRBD2. CDR3 length: 14 residues. Germline V gives CDR1 SGHAT, CDR2 FQNNGV. Trimming took 1 base from V and 7 from J; bases not matched to a gene: 5. The CDR3 spells CASSLGSGRNTQYF. The CDR3, as DNA: TGTGCCAGCAGCTTAGGTAGCGGGCGTAATACGCAGTATTTT.

This chain connects TRBV19 to TRBJ1-5; TRBD1 aligns across 8 bases. Trimming took 7 bases from V and 6 from J; bases not matched to a gene: 14. Germline values: CDR1 LNHDA, CDR2 SQIVND (reference sequence). The CDR3 extends over 16 amino acids. The CDR3, as DNA: TGTGCCAGTACTCTTTCGACAGGGGTCGGGGGTCAGCCCCAGCATTTT. Translating gives CASTLSTGVGGQPQHF.

The rearrangement uses TRBV7-6 and TRBJ2-3, with 9 positions matching TRBD2. With V trimmed by 5 bases and J by 3 bases, 9 bases remained unmatched. The germline V gene has CDR1 SGHVS and CDR2 FNYEAQ. CDR3 size: 16 residues. CDR3 loop: CASSRDSGSWTDTQYF. In DNA form, the CDR3 reads TGTGCCAGCAGCCGGGATAGCGGGAGTTGGACAGATACGCAGTATTTT.

The count of this clone is one. The chain recombines TRBV7-9 with TRBJ2-7; 9 bases fit TRBD2. Germline V gene sequence: CDR1 SEHNR, CDR2 FQNEAQ (reference sequence). CDR3 length: 12 residues. The CDR3 is CTVREGVYEQYF. As DNA, the CDR3 is TGTACCGTGCGGGAGGGAGTCTACGAGCAGTACTTC.

Only a few counts were recorded for this clone. The V and J genes are TRBV18 and TRBJ2-7; 10 nucleotides match TRBD2. The CDR3 is made up of 14 amino acids. The V gene's germline CDR1 is KGHSH and CDR2 LQKENI. The ends lost 6 bases at V and 4 bases at J; junction bases unmatched: 6. CDR3 sequence reads: CASSLGTSEYEQYF. CDR3 nucleotide sequence: TGTGCCAGCTCGTTGGGGACTAGCGAATACGAGCAGTACTTC.

J is TRBJ2-7 and V is TRBV4-1, with D maybe TRBD2 (6 bases). Germline V CDR1 and CDR2: MGHRA, YSYEKL. The CDR3 is 15 amino acids. V shed 4 bases and J shed 3 bases, with 16 bases lying between them. CDR3 loop: CASSPLGGGGYEQYF. The CDR3 nucleotides read TGCGCCAGCAGCCCCCTGGGGGGAGGAGGCTACGAGCAGTACTTC.

The sample holds a few counts of this clone. This chain joins TRBV6-5 and TRBJ2-1, with 7 bases matching TRBD2. The CDR3 totals 15 residues. J was trimmed by 5 bases and V by 2 bases; bases with no gene match: 6. Germline lookup yields CDR1 MNHEY and CDR2 SVGAGI. CDR3 loop: CASSYPAGDHNEQFF. The DNA for the CDR3 is TGTGCCAGCAGTTACCCTGCGGGAGATCACAATGAGCAGTTCTTC.